This T cell receptor beta chain was identified in a study of blood T cell repertoires in COVID-19 (TCRdb year 2020). At the level of the whole study: Samples from collaborators originated in the United States, Italy and Spain and spanned both the acute and convalescent phases of COVID-19. Where available, HLA class I and class II types were taken from metadata supplied by the sample provider and were not determined by assay-based typing. A freely available public database, intended as a resource for researchers studying the immune response to SARS-CoV-2, is where the repertoires were released. Sample metadata almost always included a de-identified subject ID, COVID-19 status, age in years and sex. Deeply sampled blood TCRbeta repertoires from subjects exposed to, actively infected with, or recovered from COVID-19 were included in the dataset. Samples were obtained from the ongoing ImmuneRACE study (first 160 participants) and from 1,200 or so subjects provided by 6 global collaborators. The material from the prospective study consisted of cDNA or gDNA derived from T cells, B-cell-depleted T cells, or PBMCs.

TCRbeta CDR3 regions were amplified from genomic DNA using the immunoSEQ Assay, a bias-controlled multiplex PCR. In the original analysis: The number of nucleated cells in each sample was estimated by amplification of reference gene primers within the assay. To quantify the absolute abundance of each unique TCRbeta CDR3 rearrangement, sequence reads were collapsed and filtered. Productive Simpson clonality was computed per sample as the square root of Simpson's diversity index over productive rearrangements. TCRdb retrieved this table from immuneACCESS and kept in-frame rearrangements only. Not all clones are present; in checked studies, unresolved V genes account for under half, and no reason is known for the remainder. V and J calls and clone size are given by that table; D and trimming were obtained from the DNA. The sample has around 500,000 clones on record, around 85% of them singletons. Clones ranked in the top ten supply 6.5% to 8.5% of the sample.

As for this clone: What antigen it recognizes has not been identified. Within one base of it there is no much larger clone, and no base qualities were kept.

Participants in the prospective study were enrolled through a virtual design, were aged roughly 18 to 100 years, and lived in roughly 24 United States geographic areas. Cohort assignment in the prospective study relied on participant-reported clinical history from a screening survey and a study questionnaire. Recovered participants in ImmuneRACE Cohort 3 were defined as having two consecutive negative NP/OP PCR tests, clearance from a healthcare professional, or resolution of symptoms. Mobile phlebotomists in the prospective study collected whole blood, serum and a nasopharyngeal or oropharyngeal swab from every participant. Prospective study participants could optionally give additional blood draws and questionnaires over an approximately two-month period. Blood samples from the prospective study were shipped frozen or at room temperature prior to DNA extraction. Here is what the overall study found, with its caveats: Clinical and demographic metadata were provided uncurated, with the amount varying by source and participant.

The cysteine opens and the phenylalanine closes a CDR3 of 11 amino acids. Only the CDR3 DNA stays, 33 bases, in frame from base 1. Clipping removes 7 bases from V and 4 bases from J, with 2 as the unmatched junction base count. CDR1 and CDR2, per the germline V gene (reference sequence), are DFQATT and SNEGSKA. Sequenced sample: PBMCs or T cells enriched from blood (not recorded which). The receptor was isolated from a woman aged 60-75 years who had recovered from COVID-19. The rearranged segments are TRBV20-1 and TRBJ2-5; 8 central nucleotides agree with TRBD2. Here the CDR3 is given as CSVAGLETQYF. The DNA sequence reads TGCAGTGTAGCGGGGTTAGAGACCCAGTACTTC.